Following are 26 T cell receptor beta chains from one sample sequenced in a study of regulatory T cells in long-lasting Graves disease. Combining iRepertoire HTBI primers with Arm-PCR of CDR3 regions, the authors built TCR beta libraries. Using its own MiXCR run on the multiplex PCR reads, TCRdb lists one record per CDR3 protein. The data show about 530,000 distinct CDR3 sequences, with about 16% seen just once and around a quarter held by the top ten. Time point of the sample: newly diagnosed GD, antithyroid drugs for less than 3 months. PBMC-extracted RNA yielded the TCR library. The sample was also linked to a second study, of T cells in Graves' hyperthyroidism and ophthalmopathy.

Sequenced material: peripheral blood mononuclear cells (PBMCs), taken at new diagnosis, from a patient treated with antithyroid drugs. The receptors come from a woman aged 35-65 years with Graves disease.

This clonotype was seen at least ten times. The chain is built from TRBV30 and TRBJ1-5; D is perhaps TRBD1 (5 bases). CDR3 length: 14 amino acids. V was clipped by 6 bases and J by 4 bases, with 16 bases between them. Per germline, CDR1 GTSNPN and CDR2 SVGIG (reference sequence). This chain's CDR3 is CACGQGDYNQPQHF. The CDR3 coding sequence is TGTGCCTGCGGCCAGGGCGACTATAATCAGCCCCAGCATTTT.

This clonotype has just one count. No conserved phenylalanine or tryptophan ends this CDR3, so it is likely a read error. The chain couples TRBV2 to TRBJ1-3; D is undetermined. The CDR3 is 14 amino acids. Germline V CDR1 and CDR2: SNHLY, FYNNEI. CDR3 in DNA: TGTGCCAGCAGATCAGAGATCTCTAGAAACACCATATATCTT. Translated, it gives CASRSEISRNTIYL.

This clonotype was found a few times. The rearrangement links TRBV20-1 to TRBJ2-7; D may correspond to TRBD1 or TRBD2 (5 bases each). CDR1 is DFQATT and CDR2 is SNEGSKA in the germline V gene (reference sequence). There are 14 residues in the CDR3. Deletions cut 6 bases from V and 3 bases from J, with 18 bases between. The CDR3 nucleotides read TGCAGTGCCAACGCCGGGACGCCCAACTACGAGCAGTACTTC. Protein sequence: CSANAGTPNYEQYF.

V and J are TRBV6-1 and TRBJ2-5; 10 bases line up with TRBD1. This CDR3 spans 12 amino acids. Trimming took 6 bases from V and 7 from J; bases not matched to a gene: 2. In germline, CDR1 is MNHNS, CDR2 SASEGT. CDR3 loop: CASSWDRGTQYF. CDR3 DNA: TGTGCCAGCAGCTGGGACAGGGGGACCCAGTACTTC.

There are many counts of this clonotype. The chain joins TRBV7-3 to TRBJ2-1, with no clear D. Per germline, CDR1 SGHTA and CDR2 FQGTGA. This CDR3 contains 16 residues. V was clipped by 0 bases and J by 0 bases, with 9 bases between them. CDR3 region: CASSLTGLSSYNEQFF. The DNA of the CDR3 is TGTGCCAGCAGCTTAACAGGGTTGAGCTCCTACAATGAGCAGTTCTTC.

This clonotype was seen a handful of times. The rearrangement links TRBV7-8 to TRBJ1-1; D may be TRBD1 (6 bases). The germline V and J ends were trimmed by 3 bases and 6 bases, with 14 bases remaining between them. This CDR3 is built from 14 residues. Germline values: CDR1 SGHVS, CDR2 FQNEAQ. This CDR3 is CASSLIGGPPEAFF. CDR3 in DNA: TGTGCCAGCAGCTTGATCGGGGGCCCGCCTGAAGCTTTCTTT.

This CDR3 is CASSEELGRPGAFF. The DNA of the CDR3 is TGTGCCAGCAGCGAAGAGCTGGGGCGCCCTGGAGCTTTCTTT. V gene TRBV7-2 combines with J gene TRBJ1-1, with D possibly being TRBD1 (5 bases). The V gene's germline CDR1 is SGHTA and CDR2 FQGNSA. V dropped 5 bases and J dropped 10 bases, with 20 bases sitting between them. The CDR3 has 14 residues.

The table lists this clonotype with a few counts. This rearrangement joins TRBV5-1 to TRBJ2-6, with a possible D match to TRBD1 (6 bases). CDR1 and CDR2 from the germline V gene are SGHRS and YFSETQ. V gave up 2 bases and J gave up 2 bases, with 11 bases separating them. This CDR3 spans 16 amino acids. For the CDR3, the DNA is TGCGCCAGCAGCTTACTGGACAGAGCTGGGGCCAACGTCCTGACTTTC. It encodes CASSLLDRAGANVLTF.

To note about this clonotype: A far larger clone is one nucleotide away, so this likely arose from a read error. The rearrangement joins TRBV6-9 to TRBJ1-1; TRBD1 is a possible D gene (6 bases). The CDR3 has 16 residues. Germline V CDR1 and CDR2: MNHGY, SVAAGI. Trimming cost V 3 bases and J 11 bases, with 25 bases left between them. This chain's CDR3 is CASSYRTGRGAMRAFF. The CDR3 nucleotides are TGTGCCAGCAGTTACAGAACCGGACGGGGGGCGATGCGGGCTTTCTTT.

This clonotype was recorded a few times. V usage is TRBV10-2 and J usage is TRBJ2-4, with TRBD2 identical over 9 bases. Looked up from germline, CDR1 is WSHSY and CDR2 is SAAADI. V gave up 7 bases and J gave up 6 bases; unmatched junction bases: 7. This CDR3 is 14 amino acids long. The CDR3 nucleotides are TGCGCCAGCAAAACGGCGGGGGGGGGAAACATTCAGTACTTC. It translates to CASKTAGGGNIQYF.

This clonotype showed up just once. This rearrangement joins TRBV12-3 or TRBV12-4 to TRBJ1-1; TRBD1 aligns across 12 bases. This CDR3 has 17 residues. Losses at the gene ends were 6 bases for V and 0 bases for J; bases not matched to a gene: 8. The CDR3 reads CASSGPGQGAMNTEAFF. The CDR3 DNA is TGTGCCAGCAGCGGCCCGGGACAGGGGGCAATGAACACTGAAGCTTTCTTT.

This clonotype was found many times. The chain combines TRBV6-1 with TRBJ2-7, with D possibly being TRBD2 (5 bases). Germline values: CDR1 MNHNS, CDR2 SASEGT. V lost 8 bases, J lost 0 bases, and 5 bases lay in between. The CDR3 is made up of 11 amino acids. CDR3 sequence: CASGGSYEQYF. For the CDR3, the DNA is TGTGCCAGCGGAGGCTCCTACGAGCAGTACTTC.

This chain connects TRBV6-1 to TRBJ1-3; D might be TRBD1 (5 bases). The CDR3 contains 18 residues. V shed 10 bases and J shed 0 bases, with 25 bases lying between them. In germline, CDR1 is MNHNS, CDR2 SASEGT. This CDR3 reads CATKIRGSLTLSGNTIYF. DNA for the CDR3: TGTGCCACCAAAATACGGGGCAGCCTAACCCTCTCTGGAAACACCATATATTTT.

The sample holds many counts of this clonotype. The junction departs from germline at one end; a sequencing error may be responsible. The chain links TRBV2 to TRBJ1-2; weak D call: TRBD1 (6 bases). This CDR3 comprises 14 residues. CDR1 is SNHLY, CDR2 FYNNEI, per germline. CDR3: CASREGGGSYGYTF. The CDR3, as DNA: TGTGCCAGCAGAGAAGGGGGGGGATCGTATGGCTACACCTTC.

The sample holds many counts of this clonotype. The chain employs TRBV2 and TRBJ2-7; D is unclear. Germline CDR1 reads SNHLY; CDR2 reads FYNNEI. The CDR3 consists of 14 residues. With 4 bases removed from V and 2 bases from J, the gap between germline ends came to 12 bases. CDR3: CASSGDSGAYEQYF. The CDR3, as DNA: TGTGCCAGCAGTGGCGACTCCGGCGCCTACGAGCAGTACTTC.

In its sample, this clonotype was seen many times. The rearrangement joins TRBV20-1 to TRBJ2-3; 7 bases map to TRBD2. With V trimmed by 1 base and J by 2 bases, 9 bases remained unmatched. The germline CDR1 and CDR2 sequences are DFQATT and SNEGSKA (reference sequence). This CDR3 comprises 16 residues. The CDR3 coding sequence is TGCAGTGCTAGAGTAACAGCGGGGAAACTCACAGATACGCAGTATTTT. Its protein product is CSARVTAGKLTDTQYF.

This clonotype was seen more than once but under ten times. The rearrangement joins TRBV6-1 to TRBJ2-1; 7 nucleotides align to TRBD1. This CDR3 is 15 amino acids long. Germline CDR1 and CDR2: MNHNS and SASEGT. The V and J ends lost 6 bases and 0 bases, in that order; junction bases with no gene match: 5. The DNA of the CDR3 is TGTGCCAGCAGCAAACAGGGGATCTCCTACAATGAGCAGTTCTTC. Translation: CASSKQGISYNEQFF.

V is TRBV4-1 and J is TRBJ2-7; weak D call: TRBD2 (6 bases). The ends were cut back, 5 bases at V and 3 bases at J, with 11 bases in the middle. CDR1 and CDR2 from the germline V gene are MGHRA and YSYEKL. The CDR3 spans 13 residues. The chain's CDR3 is CASSTGLHYEQYF. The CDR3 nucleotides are TGCGCCAGCAGCACGGGACTCCACTACGAGCAGTACTTC.

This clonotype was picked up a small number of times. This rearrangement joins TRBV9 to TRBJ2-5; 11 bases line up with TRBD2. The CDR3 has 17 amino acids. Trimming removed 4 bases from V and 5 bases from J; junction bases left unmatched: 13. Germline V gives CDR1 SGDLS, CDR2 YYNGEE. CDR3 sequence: CASSPTGVSGGAETQYF. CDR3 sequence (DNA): TGTGCCAGCAGCCCCACTGGCGTTAGCGGGGGGGCGGAGACCCAGTACTTC.

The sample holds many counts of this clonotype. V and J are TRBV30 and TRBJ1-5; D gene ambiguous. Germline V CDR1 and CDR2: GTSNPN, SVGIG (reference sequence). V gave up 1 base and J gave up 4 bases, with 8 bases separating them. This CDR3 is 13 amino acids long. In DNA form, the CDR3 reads TGTGCCTGGAGTGGAGAGAGAAATCAGCCCCAGCATTTT. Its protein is CAWSGERNQPQHF.

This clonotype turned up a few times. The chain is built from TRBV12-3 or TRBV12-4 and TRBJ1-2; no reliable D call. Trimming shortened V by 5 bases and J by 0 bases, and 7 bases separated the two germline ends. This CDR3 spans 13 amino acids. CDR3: CASSGKSNYGYTF. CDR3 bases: TGTGCCAGCAGTGGAAAATCTAACTATGGCTACACCTTC.

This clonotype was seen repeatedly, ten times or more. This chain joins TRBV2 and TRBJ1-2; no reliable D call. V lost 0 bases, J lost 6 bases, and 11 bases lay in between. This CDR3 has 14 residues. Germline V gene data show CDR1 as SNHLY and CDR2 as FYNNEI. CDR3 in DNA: TGTGCCAGCAGTGAAGCACAAGGAGTTGATGGCTACACCTTC. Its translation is CASSEAQGVDGYTF.

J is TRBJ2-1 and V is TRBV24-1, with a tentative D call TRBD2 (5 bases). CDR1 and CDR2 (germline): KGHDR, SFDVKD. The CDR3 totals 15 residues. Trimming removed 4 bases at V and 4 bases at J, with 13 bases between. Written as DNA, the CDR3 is TGTGCCACCAGTGACCCGGCAGGAGGTTACAATGAGCAGTTCTTC. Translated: CATSDPAGGYNEQFF.

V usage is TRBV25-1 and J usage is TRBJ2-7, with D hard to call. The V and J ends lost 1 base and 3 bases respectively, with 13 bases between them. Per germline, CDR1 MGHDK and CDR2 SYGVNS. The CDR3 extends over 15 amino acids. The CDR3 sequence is CASSESKVVGYEQYF. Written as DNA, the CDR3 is TGTGCCAGCAGTGAATCTAAGGTGGTCGGCTACGAGCAGTACTTC.

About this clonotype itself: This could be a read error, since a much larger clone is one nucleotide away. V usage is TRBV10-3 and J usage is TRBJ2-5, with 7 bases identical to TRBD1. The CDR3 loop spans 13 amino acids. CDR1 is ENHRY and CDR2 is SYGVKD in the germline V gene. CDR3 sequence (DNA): TGTGCCGTCAGTGGGACAGAACAAGAGACCCAGTACTTC. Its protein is CAVSGTEQETQYF.

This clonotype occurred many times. The CDR3 bases are TGCGCCAGCAGCCAGGGGGGACAGCCAATCTATGGCTACACCTTC. Protein: CASSQGGQPIYGYTF. V is TRBV4-1 and J is TRBJ1-2, with 7 positions matching TRBD1. V shed 3 bases and J 4 bases; nucleotides not matched to a gene: 8. The CDR3 is 15 amino acids. The germline CDR1 and CDR2 sequences are MGHRA and YSYEKL.